This entry lists 27 T cell receptor beta chains sequenced from one sample in a study of cytomegalovirus exposure and HLA in healthy donors. The PCR contained 60 Vbeta and 13 Jbeta primers. Produced via immunoSEQ multiplex PCR; TCRdb's table is partial and in-frame only. Of 110,000 or so clones in the sample, nearly 15% were seen once. Material for sequencing was PBMCs. These receptors were collected from a female donor in good health and CMV-seronegative.

J is TRBJ2-5 and V is TRBV7-2, with 8 bases identical to TRBD2. Trimming cost V 5 bases and J 9 bases; bases outside gene matches: 14. This CDR3 has 15 residues. Germline assignment: CDR1 SGHTA and CDR2 FQGNSA. The CDR3 DNA follows: TGTGCCAGCAGCCCAAGAAAGACTAGCGAGGCGTCCCAGTACTTC. Translated, it gives CASSPRKTSEASQYF.

A few counts support this clone. V is TRBV5-4 and J is TRBJ1-2; 7 bases align to TRBD1. With V trimmed by 4 bases and J by 6 bases, 18 bases remained unmatched. The V gene's germline CDR1 is SGHNT and CDR2 YYREEE (reference sequence). This CDR3 contains 17 residues. The DNA of the CDR3 is TGTGCCAGCAGCACCGGGACAGCGAACGCCGTTCAAAATGGCTACACCTTC. Amino acid sequence: CASSTGTANAVQNGYTF.

This clone occurred a few times. The chain combines TRBV15 with TRBJ2-1; 13 nucleotides match TRBD2. Germline trimming cut 5 bases from V and 10 bases from J; bases unmatched to any gene: 8. The CDR3 is 15 amino acids. Germline V gene data show CDR1 as LNHNV and CDR2 as YYDKDF (reference sequence). The CDR3 DNA reads as TGTGCCACCAGCCGAGGACTAGCGGGAGCCCTCGAGCAGTTCTTC. Translated: CATSRGLAGALEQFF.

The chain has TRBV19 and TRBJ2-1; 8 bases line up with TRBD2. The CDR3 covers 16 residues. Unmatched junction bases numbered 7, after V lost 4 bases and J lost 2 bases. Germline values: CDR1 LNHDA, CDR2 SQIVND (reference sequence). CDR3 protein: CASSRAGGRPYNEQFF. DNA of the CDR3: TGTGCCAGTAGTAGGGCGGGGGGAAGGCCCTACAATGAGCAGTTCTTC.

This clone has more than one count but fewer than ten. The chain recombines TRBV29-1 with TRBJ1-1; the match to TRBD1 covers 9 bases. V dropped 4 bases and J dropped 3; count of bases not matched to a gene: 15. The CDR3 extends over 17 amino acids. CDR1 is SQVTM, CDR2 ANQGSEA, per germline. CDR3 region: CSVAPTGGFNLHTEAFF. In DNA form, the CDR3 reads TGCAGCGTTGCCCCGACAGGGGGGTTTAACTTGCACACTGAAGCTTTCTTT.

The CDR3 protein is CASCLAGANNEQFF. The CDR3 nucleotides are TGTGCCAGCTGCCTAGCGGGAGCGAACAATGAGCAGTTCTTC. The V gene is TRBV28, the J gene TRBJ2-1; 10 bases fit TRBD2. This CDR3 spans 14 amino acids. J was trimmed by 5 bases and V by 8 bases; bases with no gene match: 6. CDR1 and CDR2 (germline): MDHEN, SYDVKM.

This chain uses TRBV7-2 with TRBJ2-7; 14 bases map to TRBD2. Losses at the gene ends were 0 bases for V and 0 bases for J; bases not matched to a gene: 10. Germline V gene data show CDR1 as SGHTA and CDR2 as FQGNSA. The CDR3 totals 20 residues. CDR3 amino acids: CASSLAATGLAGGNSYEQYF. CDR3 coding DNA: TGTGCCAGCAGCTTAGCTGCCACCGGACTAGCGGGGGGAAACTCCTACGAGCAGTACTTC.

This clone was seen only a few times. The chain couples TRBV5-4 to TRBJ2-1; D call uncertain. CDR3 length: 12 amino acids. V was cut by 4 bases and J by 4 bases, with 6 bases left in between. The germline gives CDR1 SGHNT, CDR2 YYREEE (reference sequence). CDR3 in DNA: TGTGCCAGCAGCGGCCAATACAATGAGCAGTTCTTC. Its protein is CASSGQYNEQFF. Supplemented by reference TRBV5-4 and TRBJ2-1, the full variable domain reads ETGVTQSPTHLIKTRGQQVTLRCSSQSGHNTVSWYQQALGQGPQFIFQYYREEENGRGNFPPRFSGLQFPNYSSELNVNALELDDSALYLCASSGQYNEQFFGPGTRLTVL.

The chain recombines TRBV5-1 with TRBJ2-7, with D maybe TRBD1 (6 bases). Germline CDR1 SGHRS, CDR2 YFSETQ. The CDR3 is 11 amino acids. V was shortened by 5 bases and J by 4 bases, with 7 bases between the two germline ends. The DNA for the CDR3 is TGCGCCAGCAGGAGGGGGTACGAGCAGTACTTC. It yields the protein CASRRGYEQYF.

This clone was recorded a few times. This chain joins TRBV6-5 and TRBJ1-5, with D unclear. The CDR3 is 14 residues long. The germline V gene has CDR1 MNHEY and CDR2 SVGAGI. The V gene lost 0 bases and the J gene lost 5 bases, with 8 bases spanning the gap. The chain's CDR3 is CASSYSRFYQPQHF. As DNA, the CDR3 is TGTGCCAGCAGTTACTCCAGGTTTTATCAGCCCCAGCATTTT.

V is TRBV5-6 and J is TRBJ2-5, with no clear D. With 0 bases removed from V and 6 bases from J, the gap between germline ends came to 12 bases. This CDR3 is 14 amino acids long. Per germline, CDR1 SGHDT and CDR2 YYEEEE. CDR3 in amino acids: CASSLAQRRKTQYF. The CDR3 DNA follows: TGTGCCAGCAGCTTGGCCCAGCGTAGGAAGACCCAGTACTTC.

The chain is built from TRBV5-1 and TRBJ2-6; TRBD1 might be the D (5 bases). Germline CDR1 and CDR2: SGHRS and YFSETQ. V lost 0 bases to trimming and J lost 3 bases, with 10 bases between them. The CDR3 extends over 16 amino acids. Written as DNA, the CDR3 is TGCGCCAGCAGCTTGGGCAGGGAAGGTGGGGCCAACGTCCTGACTTTC. Encoded protein: CASSLGREGGANVLTF. The complete variable domain, with remaining parts taken from reference TRBV5-1 and TRBJ2-6, reads KAGVTQTPRYLIKTRGQQVTLSCSPISGHRSVSWYQQTPGQGLQFLFEYFSETQRNKGNFPGRFSGRQFSNSRSEMNVSTLELGDSALYLCASSLGREGGANVLTFGAGSRLTVL.

This rearrangement joins TRBV6-5 to TRBJ1-2; 10 nucleotides line up with TRBD1. Trimming at V came to 2 bases and at J to 4 bases, leaving 7 bases not matched to a gene. CDR3 length: 16 residues. The germline gives CDR1 MNHEY, CDR2 SVGAGI. CDR3 in amino acids: CASSYGTGVGSYGYTF. In DNA form, the CDR3 reads TGTGCCAGCAGTTACGGGACAGGGGTGGGTAGCTATGGCTACACCTTC.

This clone was counted between two and nine times. V usage is TRBV7-2 and J usage is TRBJ1-2, with D possibly being TRBD1 (5 bases). Deletions cut 5 bases from V and 2 bases from J, with 12 bases between. The CDR3 is 14 amino acids. CDR1 is SGHTA and CDR2 is FQGNSA in the germline V gene. CDR3 DNA: TGTGCCAGCAGCCATATTAAGGGGAACTATGGCTACACCTTC. Its translation: CASSHIKGNYGYTF.

This clone appeared once. V usage is TRBV4-3 and J usage is TRBJ2-7, with 9 nucleotides matching TRBD1. In germline, CDR1 is LGHNA, CDR2 YSLEER. V shed 0 bases, J shed 2 bases, and the junction held 8 bases outside the gene matches. The CDR3 totals 17 residues. This chain's CDR3 is CASSQELPGTGTYEQYF. The CDR3 DNA follows: TGCGCCAGCAGCCAAGAGCTGCCCGGGACAGGGACCTACGAGCAGTACTTC.

This clone has more than one count but fewer than ten. The chain combines TRBV2 with TRBJ2-1; 8 nucleotides match TRBD2. J was trimmed by 9 bases and V by 4 bases; bases with no gene match: 11. Germline CDR1 SNHLY, CDR2 FYNNEI. The CDR3 is made up of 15 amino acids. In DNA, the CDR3 is TGTGCCAGCAGTGTAGTGACTAGCGCTCCCGGTGAGCAGTTCTTC. Protein sequence: CASSVVTSAPGEQFF.

This sequence joins TRBV4-3 and TRBJ2-3, with D perhaps TRBD1 (6 bases). This CDR3 has 16 residues. Trimming took off 1 base at V and 3 bases at J, with 14 bases between the two ends. From germline, CDR1 is LGHNA and CDR2 YSLEER. For the CDR3, the DNA is TGCGCCAGCAGCCAAGGTCAGGGGCAGAGGACAGATACGCAGTATTTT. It translates to CASSQGQGQRTDTQYF.

CDR3 amino acids: CASRSRQPYNEQFF. CDR3 bases: TGCGCCAGCAGATCACGACAGCCCTACAATGAGCAGTTCTTC. The J gene is TRBJ2-1, the V gene TRBV4-1; tentatively, D is TRBD1 (5 bases). Germline assignment: CDR1 MGHRA and CDR2 YSYEKL. Trimming pared 6 bases from V and 2 bases from J, leaving 11 bases between. The CDR3 is 14 residues long.

This clone was observed a few times. The chain joins TRBV30 to TRBJ1-4; 7 nucleotides match TRBD1. The junction had 7 bases not matched to a gene; V was cut back by 4 bases and J by 2 bases. This CDR3 has 15 amino acids. Looked up from germline, CDR1 is GTSNPN and CDR2 is SVGIG (reference sequence). CDR3 bases: TGTGCCTGGACGGGACAGTCGGCGACTAATGAAAAACTGTTTTTT. Protein product: CAWTGQSATNEKLFF.

The rearrangement links TRBV6-1 to TRBJ1-4; D unclear. The V end was cut by 6 bases, the J end by 7 bases, with 18 bases between. Germline V gives CDR1 MNHNS, CDR2 SASEGT. The CDR3 covers 15 residues. DNA for the CDR3: TGTGCCAGCAGGGCGGGGAACTCCGGCTTTGAAAAACTGTTTTTT. The encoded protein is CASRAGNSGFEKLFF.

This sequence joins TRBV5-1 and TRBJ2-1; D is possibly TRBD2 (6 bases). The CDR3 spans 13 residues. CDR1 SGHRS and CDR2 YFSETQ come from the germline V gene. V lost 3 bases, J lost 7 bases, and 11 bases lay in between. This CDR3 is CASSWSGENEQFF. For the CDR3, the DNA is TGCGCCAGCAGCTGGTCGGGGGAAAATGAGCAGTTCTTC.

The J gene is TRBJ2-1, the V gene TRBV19; the D gene is possibly TRBD1 (6 bases). V was clipped by 2 bases and J by 1 base, with 9 bases between them. Germline values: CDR1 LNHDA, CDR2 SQIVND (reference sequence). This CDR3 has 15 amino acids. The DNA for the CDR3 is TGTGCCAGTAGTATATCAGGGGCTTCCTACAATGAGCAGTTCTTC. It encodes CASSISGASYNEQFF.

This clone was observed a handful of times. The same CDR3 is also encoded by other DNA sequences in this sample. The chain recombines TRBV13 with TRBJ1-1; a possible D gene is TRBD1 (5 bases). Trimming removed 0 bases from V and 4 bases from J, with 15 bases in between. Per germline, CDR1 PRHDT and CDR2 FYEKMQ (reference sequence). The length of the CDR3 is 16 residues. The CDR3 reads CASSLGLIPGGTEAFF. In DNA form, the CDR3 reads TGTGCCAGCAGCTTAGGCCTAATACCCGGGGGCACTGAAGCTTTCTTT.

The chain couples TRBV27 to TRBJ1-2; tentatively, D is TRBD1 (5 bases). V was pared by 5 bases and J by 5 bases, with 15 bases between. The CDR3 contains 14 residues. Germline V lookup: CDR1 MNHEY, CDR2 SMNVEV (reference sequence). CDR3 DNA: TGTGCCAGCAGTAGAGGGACCGCGGGGTATGGCTACACCTTC. Translated, it gives CASSRGTAGYGYTF.

This clone has more than one count but fewer than ten. This chain links TRBV4-2 with TRBJ2-7, with D possibly matching TRBD2 (5 bases). CDR3 length equals 14 residues. The V gene lost 3 bases and the J gene lost 5 bases, with 14 bases spanning the gap. Per the germline V gene, CDR1 is LGHNA and CDR2 is YNFKEQ. The CDR3: CASSQDSPQDEQYF. CDR3 DNA: TGTGCCAGCAGCCAGGACTCCCCGCAGGACGAGCAGTACTTC.

The chain employs TRBV27 and TRBJ1-1; D unresolved. The CDR3 consists of 13 residues. The germline gives CDR1 MNHEY, CDR2 SMNVEV (reference sequence). V lost 1 base and J lost 9, with 12 bases in between. Here the CDR3 reads CASSLYDEAKAFF. The CDR3 coding sequence is TGTGCCAGCAGTTTATATGACGAGGCCAAAGCTTTCTTT.

This clone was detected a few times. The gene calls are TRBV19 and TRBJ1-5; D is unclear. The CDR3 spans 14 residues. V lost 2 bases and J lost 4, with 9 bases in between. Germline V gives CDR1 LNHDA, CDR2 SQIVND (reference sequence). The CDR3 DNA is TGTGCCAGTAGTATACGTCAGGCGAATCAGCCCCAGCATTTT. It is translated as CASSIRQANQPQHF.